These T cell receptor beta chains were read from a single sample in a study of beta chain features in type 1 diabetes. The protocol was immunoSEQ multiplex PCR, while the TCRdb copy is restricted to in-frame clones and leaves out a portion. The profile shows roughly 150,000 clones, 8.5% to 14% of them singletons. Material: central memory CD4+ T cells from blood. The receptors stem from a man between 18 and 35 years old in good health. Each CDR3 is given with its conserved first and last residue. A D gene is named only where the DNA matches it firmly. The listing skips clone size in some rows; elsewhere it reads once, few, many or a size class.

CASSLTRSGNLNYGYTF | TGTGCCAGCAGTTTAACTCGGTCGGGAAATCTTAACTATGGCTACACCTTC | TRBV27 | - | TRBJ1-2 | few | 17
CASSRRLAGGEQFF | TGTGCCAGCAGCCGAAGACTAGCGGGTGGAGAGCAGTTCTTC | TRBV4-2 | TRBD2 | TRBJ2-1 | few | 14
CASSPLSGGAGDTQYF | TGCGCCAGCAGCCCGCTTAGCGGGGGGGCCGGCGATACGCAGTATTTT | TRBV4-3 | TRBD2 | TRBJ2-3 | - | 16
CASRKTSGNIILEQYF | TGTGCCAGCAGGAAGACTAGCGGAAACATTATTCTCGAGCAGTACTTC | TRBV6-6 | TRBD2 | TRBJ2-7 | few | 16
CASSLGSAGGYEQYF | TGTGCCAGCAGCTTAGGATCGGCAGGGGGCTACGAGCAGTACTTC | TRBV7-9 | TRBD1 | TRBJ2-7 | - | 15
CASSPRTAREQYF | TGTGCCAGCAGCCCCCGGACGGCGAGGGAGCAGTACTTC | TRBV13 | - | TRBJ2-7 | - | 13
CASSVKSQRGPGTDTQYF | TGTGCCAGCAGCGTGAAATCCCAGCGGGGGCCAGGCACAGATACGCAGTATTTT | TRBV7-2 | TRBD2 | TRBJ2-3 | few | 18
CASFRDRGGKEQYF | TGTGCCAGTTTCCGGGACAGGGGCGGGAAAGAGCAGTACTTC | TRBV28 | TRBD1 | TRBJ2-7 | few | 14
CASSADRSGGYTF | TGTGCCAGCTCAGCCGACAGGTCTGGTGGCTACACCTTC | TRBV18 | - | TRBJ1-2 | - | 13
CASSQEGRSGANTGELFF | TGTGCCAGCAGCCAAGAGGGGCGTAGCGGGGCGAACACCGGGGAGCTGTTTTTT | TRBV4-2 | TRBD2 | TRBJ2-2 | few | 18
CARYAGQGAYTF | TGTGCCCGGTATGCGGGACAGGGGGCCTACACCTTC | TRBV30 | TRBD1 | TRBJ1-2 | - | 12
CASSLSTGGYTF | TGTGCCAGCAGCTTAAGTACCGGGGGCTACACCTTC | TRBV7-9 | - | TRBJ1-2 | few | 12
CASNSLGREGNEQFF | TGTGCCAGCAATTCGTTAGGGCGGGAGGGGAATGAGCAGTTCTTC | TRBV2 | TRBD2 | TRBJ2-1 | - | 15
CATSTGDTF | TGTGCCACTTCCACAGGGGACACCTTC | TRBV25-1 | TRBD1 | TRBJ1-2 | few | 9
CASSASLNSYEQYF | TGTGCCAGCAGCGCAAGCCTAAACTCCTACGAGCAGTACTTC | TRBV9 | - | TRBJ2-7 | few | 14
CASSLDPKTGEVGGYTF | TGTGCCAGCAGCTTGGATCCCAAAACAGGGGAAGTAGGTGGCTACACCTTC | TRBV5-4 | TRBD1 | TRBJ1-2 | few | 17
CAWSVTVWEGLNSPLHF | TGTGCCTGGAGTGTAACCGTCTGGGAAGGTTTGAATTCACCCCTCCACTTT | TRBV30 | - | TRBJ1-6 | - | 17
CSGDRGQTEAFF | TGCAGCGGCGACAGGGGGCAAACTGAAGCTTTCTTT | TRBV29-1 | TRBD1 | TRBJ1-1 | few | 12
CASKLGGGQPQHF | TGTGCCAGCAAGTTGGGGGGTGGTCAGCCCCAGCATTTT | TRBV2 | - | TRBJ1-5 | - | 13
CASSATSGGTYTDTQYF | TGTGCCAGTAGTGCGACTAGCGGGGGGACTTACACAGATACGCAGTATTTT | TRBV19 | TRBD2 | TRBJ2-3 | many | 17
CASSRQGDRPETQYF | TGTGCCAGCTCACGACAGGGGGACCGCCCAGAGACCCAGTACTTC | TRBV18 | TRBD1 | TRBJ2-5 | few | 15
CASSSDRFPYNEQFF | TGTGCCAGCAGCTCCGACAGGTTCCCCTACAATGAGCAGTTCTTC | TRBV11-3 | - | TRBJ2-1 | few | 15